This T cell receptor (beta chain) was captured in a study of blood T cells in healthy people across ages. This CDR3 spans 15 amino acids. In germline, CDR1 is SGHTA, CDR2 FQGTGA. Alongside a J-beta primer mix, a sample-barcoded 5' primer served in a second PCR lasting roughly 7 to 11 cycles. Using its own MiXCR run on the 5' RACE reads, TCRdb lists one record per CDR3 protein. The profile covers 750,000 to 1,000,000 distinct CDR3 sequences, with under 35% appearing a single time and approximately 10% taken by the ten largest. Study-wide points: Greater diversity and more naive CD4+ cells were seen in long-lived donors than in aged donors. With age, beta diversity per million T cells declined roughly linearly, significantly by 40.

As regards this clonotype: The antigen is undetermined. A read error may account for a junction end that differs from germline.

Extracted total RNA amounted to at least 6 micrograms for each sample. These data were also reused for a study on T cells of mothers and their children. That study reports: Study donors consisted of a few healthy Caucasian mothers and their six children.

Material: blood. The chain combines TRBV7-3 with TRBJ1-1; TRBD1 matches 8 bases. The clonotype comes from a woman in her forties in good health. The CDR3 DNA is TGCGCCAGCAGCTTGGATCGGACAGGGAGCACTGAAGCTTTCTTT. This gives the protein CASSLDRTGSTEAFF.